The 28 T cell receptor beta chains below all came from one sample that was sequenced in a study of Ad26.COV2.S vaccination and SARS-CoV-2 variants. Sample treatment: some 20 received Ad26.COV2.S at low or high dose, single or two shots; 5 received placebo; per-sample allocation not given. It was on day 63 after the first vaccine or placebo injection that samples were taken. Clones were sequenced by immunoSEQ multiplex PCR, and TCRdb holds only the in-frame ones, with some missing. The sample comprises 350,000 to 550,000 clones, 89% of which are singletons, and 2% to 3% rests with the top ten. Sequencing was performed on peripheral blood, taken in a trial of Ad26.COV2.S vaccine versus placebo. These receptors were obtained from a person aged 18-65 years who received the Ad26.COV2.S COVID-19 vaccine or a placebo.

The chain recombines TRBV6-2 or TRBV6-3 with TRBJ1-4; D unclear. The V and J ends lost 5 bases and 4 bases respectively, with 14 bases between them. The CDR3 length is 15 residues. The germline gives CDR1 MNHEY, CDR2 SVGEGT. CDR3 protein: CASSRRAGLNEKLFF. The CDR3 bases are TGTGCCAGCAGTCGTCGAGCGGGCCTTAATGAAAAACTGTTTTTT.

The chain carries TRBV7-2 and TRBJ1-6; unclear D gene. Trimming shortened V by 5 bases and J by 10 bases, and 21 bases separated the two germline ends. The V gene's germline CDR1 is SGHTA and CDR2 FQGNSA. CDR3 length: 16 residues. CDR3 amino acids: CASSLGRDTYGSPLHF. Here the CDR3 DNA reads TGTGCCAGCAGCCTCGGACGGGATACTTACGGATCACCCCTCCACTTT.

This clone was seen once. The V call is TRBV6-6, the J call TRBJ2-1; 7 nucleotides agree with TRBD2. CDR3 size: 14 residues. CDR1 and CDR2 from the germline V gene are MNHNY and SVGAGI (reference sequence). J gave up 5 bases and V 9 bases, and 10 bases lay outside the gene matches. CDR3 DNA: TGTGCCAGTCTCGGGGGACTACCGGACAATGAGCAGTTCTTC. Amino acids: CASLGGLPDNEQFF.

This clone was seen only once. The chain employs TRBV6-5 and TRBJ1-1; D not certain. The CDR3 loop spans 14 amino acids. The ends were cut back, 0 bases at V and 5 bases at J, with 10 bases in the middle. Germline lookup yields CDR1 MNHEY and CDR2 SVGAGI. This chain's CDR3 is CASSYSFGPTEAFF. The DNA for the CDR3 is TGTGCCAGCAGTTACTCGTTCGGACCGACTGAAGCTTTCTTT.

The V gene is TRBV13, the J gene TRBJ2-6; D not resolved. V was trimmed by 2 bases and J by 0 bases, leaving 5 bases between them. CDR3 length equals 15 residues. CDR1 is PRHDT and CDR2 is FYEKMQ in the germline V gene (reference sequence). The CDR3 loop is CASSLSPSGANVLTF. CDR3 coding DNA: TGTGCCAGCAGCTTATCCCCCTCTGGGGCCAACGTCCTGACTTTC.

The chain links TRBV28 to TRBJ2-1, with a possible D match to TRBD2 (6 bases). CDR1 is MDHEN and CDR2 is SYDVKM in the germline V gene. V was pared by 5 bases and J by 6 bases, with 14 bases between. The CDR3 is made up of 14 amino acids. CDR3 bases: TGTGCCAGCAGTATCCGGCGGGAAGGCAATGAGCAGTTCTTC. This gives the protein CASSIRREGNEQFF.

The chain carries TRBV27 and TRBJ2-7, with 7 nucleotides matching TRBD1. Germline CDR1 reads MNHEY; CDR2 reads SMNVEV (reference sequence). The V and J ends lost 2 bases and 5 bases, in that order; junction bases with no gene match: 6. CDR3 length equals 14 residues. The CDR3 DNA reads TGTGCCAGCAGTTTACGCAGGGGGATCAACGAGCAGTACTTC. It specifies CASSLRRGINEQYF.

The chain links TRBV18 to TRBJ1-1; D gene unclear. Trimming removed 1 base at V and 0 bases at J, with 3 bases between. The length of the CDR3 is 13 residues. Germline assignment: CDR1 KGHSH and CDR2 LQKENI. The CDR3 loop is CASSPHLNTEAFF. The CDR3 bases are TGTGCCAGCTCACCACACTTGAACACTGAAGCTTTCTTT.

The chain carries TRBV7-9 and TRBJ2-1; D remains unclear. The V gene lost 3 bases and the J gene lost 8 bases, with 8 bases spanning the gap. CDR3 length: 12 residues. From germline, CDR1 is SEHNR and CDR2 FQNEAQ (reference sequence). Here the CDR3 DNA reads TGTGCCAGCAGCTTGAAGGGTTATGAGCAGTTCTTC. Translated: CASSLKGYEQFF.

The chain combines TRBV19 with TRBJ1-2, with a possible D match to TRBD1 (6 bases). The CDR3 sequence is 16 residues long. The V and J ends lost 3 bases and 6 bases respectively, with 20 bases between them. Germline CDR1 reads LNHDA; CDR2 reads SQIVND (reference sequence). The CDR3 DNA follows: TGTGCCAGTAGTATCGGGACACCCAACGCGGGGGATGGCTACACCTTC. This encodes CASSIGTPNAGDGYTF.

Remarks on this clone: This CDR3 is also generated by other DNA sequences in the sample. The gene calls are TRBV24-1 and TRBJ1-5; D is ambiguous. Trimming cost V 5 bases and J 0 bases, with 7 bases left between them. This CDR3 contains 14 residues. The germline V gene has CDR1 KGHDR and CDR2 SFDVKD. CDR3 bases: TGTGCCACCAGTGCATCGTATAGCAATCAGCCCCAGCATTTT. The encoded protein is CATSASYSNQPQHF.

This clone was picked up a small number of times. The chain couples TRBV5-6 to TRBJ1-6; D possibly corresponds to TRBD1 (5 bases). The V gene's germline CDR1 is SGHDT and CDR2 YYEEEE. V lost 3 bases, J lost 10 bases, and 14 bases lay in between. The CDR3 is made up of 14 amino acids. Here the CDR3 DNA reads TGTGCCAGCAGCTCTGGGGACTTAGGGTCACCCCTCCACTTT. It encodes CASSSGDLGSPLHF.

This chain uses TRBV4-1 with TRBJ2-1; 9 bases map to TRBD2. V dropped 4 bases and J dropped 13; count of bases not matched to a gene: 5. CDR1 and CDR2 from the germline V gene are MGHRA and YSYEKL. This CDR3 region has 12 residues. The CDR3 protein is CASSRSGSPQFF. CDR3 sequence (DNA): TGCGCCAGCAGCCGTAGCGGGAGCCCACAGTTCTTC.

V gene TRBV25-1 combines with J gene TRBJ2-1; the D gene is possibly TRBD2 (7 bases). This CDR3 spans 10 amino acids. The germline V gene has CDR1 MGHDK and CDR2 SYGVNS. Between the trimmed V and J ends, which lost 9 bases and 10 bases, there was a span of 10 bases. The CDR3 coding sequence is TGTGCCAGTGAGGGGGGGGAGCAGTTCTTC. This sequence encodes CASEGGEQFF.

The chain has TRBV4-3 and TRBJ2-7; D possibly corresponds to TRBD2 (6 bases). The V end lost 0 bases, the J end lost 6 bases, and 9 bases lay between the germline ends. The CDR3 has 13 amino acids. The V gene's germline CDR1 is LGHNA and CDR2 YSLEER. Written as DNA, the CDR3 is TGCGCCAGCAGCCAAGAATGGCGGGGCGAGCAGTACTTC. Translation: CASSQEWRGEQYF.

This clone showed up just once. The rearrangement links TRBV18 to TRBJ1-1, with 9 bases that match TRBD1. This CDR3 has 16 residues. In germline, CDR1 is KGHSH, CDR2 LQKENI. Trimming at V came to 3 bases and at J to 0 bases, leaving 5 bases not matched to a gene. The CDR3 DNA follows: TGTGCCAGCTCACCCGGGACAGGGAGGTTGAACACTGAAGCTTTCTTT. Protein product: CASSPGTGRLNTEAFF.

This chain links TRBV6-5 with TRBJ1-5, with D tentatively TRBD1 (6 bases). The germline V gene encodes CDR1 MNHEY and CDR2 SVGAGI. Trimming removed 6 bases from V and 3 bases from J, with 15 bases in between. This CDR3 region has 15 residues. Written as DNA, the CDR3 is TGTGCCAGCAGGCCAAGGGGGAAGATCAATCAGCCCCAGCATTTT. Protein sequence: CASRPRGKINQPQHF.

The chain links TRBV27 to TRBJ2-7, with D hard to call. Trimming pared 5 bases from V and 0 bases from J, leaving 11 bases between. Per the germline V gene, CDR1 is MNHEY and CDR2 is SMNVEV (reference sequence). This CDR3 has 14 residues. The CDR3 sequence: CASSGRRSSYEQYV. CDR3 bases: TGTGCCAGCAGTGGCAGACGGAGCTCCTACGAGCAGTACGTC.

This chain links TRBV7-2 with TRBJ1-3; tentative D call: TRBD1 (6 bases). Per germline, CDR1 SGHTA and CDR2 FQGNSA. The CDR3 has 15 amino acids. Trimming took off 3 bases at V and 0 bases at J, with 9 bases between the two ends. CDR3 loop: CASSFQGISGNTIYF. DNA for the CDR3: TGTGCCAGCAGCTTCCAGGGGATCTCTGGAAACACCATATATTTT. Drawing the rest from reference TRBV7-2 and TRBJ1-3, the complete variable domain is GAGVSQSPSNKVTEKGKDVELRCDPISGHTALYWYRQSLGQGLEFLIYFQGNSAPDKSGLPSDRFSAERTGGSVSTLTIQRTQQEDSAVYLCASSFQGISGNTIYFGEGSWLTVV.

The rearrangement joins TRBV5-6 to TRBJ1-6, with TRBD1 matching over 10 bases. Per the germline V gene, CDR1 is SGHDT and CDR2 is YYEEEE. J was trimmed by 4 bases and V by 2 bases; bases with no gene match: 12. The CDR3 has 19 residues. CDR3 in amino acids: CASSFRTGGVTSYNSPLHF. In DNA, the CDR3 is TGTGCCAGCAGCTTTCGGACAGGGGGTGTTACGAGTTATAATTCACCCCTCCACTTT. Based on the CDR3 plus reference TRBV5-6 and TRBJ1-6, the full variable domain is DAGVTQSPTHLIKTRGQQVTLRCSPKSGHDTVSWYQQALGQGPQFIFQYYEEEERQRGNFPDRFSGHQFPNYSSELNVNALLLGDSALYLCASSFRTGGVTSYNSPLHFGNGTRLTVT.

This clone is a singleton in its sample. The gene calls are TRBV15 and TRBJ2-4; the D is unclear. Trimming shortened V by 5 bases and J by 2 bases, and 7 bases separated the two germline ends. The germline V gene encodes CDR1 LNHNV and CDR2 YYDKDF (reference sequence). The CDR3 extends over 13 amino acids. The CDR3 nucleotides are TGTGCCACCAGCGCACGGTCCAAAAACATTCAGTACTTC. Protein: CATSARSKNIQYF.

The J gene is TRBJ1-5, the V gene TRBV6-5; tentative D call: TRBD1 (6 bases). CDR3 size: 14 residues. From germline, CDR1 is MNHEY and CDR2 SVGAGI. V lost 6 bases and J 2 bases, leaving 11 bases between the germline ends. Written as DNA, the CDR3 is TGTGCCAGCAGGACAGGCGGCGGCAATCAGCCCCAGCATTTT. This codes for CASRTGGGNQPQHF.

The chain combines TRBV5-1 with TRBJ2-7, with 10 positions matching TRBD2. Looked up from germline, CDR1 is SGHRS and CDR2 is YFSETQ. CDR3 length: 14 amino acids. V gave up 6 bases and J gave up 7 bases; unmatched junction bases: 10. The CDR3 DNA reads TGCGCCAGCAATTCAGCGGGGGGGCGACGAGAGCAGTACTTC. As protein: CASNSAGGRREQYF.

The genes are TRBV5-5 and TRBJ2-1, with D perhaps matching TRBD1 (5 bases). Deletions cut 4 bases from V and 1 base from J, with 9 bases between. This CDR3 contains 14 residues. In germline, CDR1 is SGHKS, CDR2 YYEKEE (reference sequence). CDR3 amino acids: CASSRGVSYNEQFF. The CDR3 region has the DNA TGTGCCAGCAGCAGGGGCGTATCCTACAATGAGCAGTTCTTC.

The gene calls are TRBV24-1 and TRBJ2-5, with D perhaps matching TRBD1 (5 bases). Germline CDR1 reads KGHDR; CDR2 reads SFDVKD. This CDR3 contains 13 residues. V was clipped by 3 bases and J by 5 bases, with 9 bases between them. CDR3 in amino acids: CATSDRGRETQYF. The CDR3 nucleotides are TGTGCCACCAGTGATAGGGGCCGGGAGACCCAGTACTTC.

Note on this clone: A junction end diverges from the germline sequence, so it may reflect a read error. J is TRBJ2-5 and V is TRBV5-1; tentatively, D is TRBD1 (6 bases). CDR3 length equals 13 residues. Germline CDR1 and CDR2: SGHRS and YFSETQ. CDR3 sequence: CASSFPGTQFVDF. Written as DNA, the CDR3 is TGCGCCAGCAGCTTTCCCGGGACACAATTTGTGGACTTC.

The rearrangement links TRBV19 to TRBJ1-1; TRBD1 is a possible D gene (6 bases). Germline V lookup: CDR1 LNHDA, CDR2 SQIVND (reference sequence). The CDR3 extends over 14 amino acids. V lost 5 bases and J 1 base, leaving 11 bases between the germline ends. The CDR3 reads CASSGPGENTEAFF. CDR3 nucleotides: TGTGCCAGTAGTGGGCCAGGGGAGAACACTGAAGCTTTCTTT.

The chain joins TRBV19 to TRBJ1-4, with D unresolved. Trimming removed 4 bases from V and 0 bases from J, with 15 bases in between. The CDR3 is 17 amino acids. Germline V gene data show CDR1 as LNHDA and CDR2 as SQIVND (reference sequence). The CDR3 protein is CASSTQLRSPTNEKLFF. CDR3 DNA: TGTGCCAGTAGTACCCAGCTGCGGTCTCCAACTAATGAAAAACTGTTTTTT.